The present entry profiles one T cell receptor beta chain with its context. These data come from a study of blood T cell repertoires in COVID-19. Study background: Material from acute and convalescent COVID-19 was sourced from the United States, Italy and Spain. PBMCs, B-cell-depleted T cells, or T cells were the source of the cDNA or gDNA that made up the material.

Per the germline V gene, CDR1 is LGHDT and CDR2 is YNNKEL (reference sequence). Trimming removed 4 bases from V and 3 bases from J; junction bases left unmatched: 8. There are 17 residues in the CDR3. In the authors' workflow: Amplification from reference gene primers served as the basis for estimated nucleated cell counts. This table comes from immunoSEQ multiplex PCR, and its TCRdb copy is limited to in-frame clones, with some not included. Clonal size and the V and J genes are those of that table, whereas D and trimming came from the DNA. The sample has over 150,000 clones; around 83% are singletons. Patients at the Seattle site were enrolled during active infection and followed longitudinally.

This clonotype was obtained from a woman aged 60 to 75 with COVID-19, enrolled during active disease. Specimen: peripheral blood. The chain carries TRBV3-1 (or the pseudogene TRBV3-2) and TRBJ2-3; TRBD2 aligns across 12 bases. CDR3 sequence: CASSPWTSGDGTDTQYF. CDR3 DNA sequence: TGTGCCAGCAGCCCCTGGACTAGCGGGGACGGAACAGATACGCAGTATTTT.